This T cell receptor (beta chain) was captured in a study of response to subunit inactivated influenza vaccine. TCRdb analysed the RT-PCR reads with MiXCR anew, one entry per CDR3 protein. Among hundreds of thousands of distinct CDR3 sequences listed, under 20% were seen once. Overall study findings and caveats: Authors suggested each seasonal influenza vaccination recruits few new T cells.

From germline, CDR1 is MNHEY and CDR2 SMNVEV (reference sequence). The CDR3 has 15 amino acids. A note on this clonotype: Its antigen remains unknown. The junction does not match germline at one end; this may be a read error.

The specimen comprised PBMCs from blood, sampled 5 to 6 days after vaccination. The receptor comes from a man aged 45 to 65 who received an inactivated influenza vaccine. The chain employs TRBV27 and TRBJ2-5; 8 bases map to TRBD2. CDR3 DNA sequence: TGTGCCAGCTCCCGGGTAGCGGGGTACCAAGGGACCCAGTACTTC. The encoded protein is CASSRVAGYQGTQYF.